Sequencing of this T cell receptor (beta chain) was carried out in a study of blood T cell repertoires in COVID-19. For the study at large: T cells, B-cell-depleted T cells, or PBMCs provided the cDNA or gDNA that served as material.

V lost 1 base and J lost 2; bases outside the gene matches: 13. The CDR3 runs to 18 residues. The V gene's germline CDR1 is SNHLY and CDR2 FYNNEI. This clone was found once. Authors' data handling: From reference gene primer amplification, estimates of nucleated cell counts were derived. This table comes from immunoSEQ multiplex PCR, and its TCRdb copy is limited to in-frame clones, with some not included. V, J and clone size reflect that table, while D and trimming were determined from the DNA. The sample has approximately 62,000 clones, 75% to 90% seen once. This chain joins TRBV2 and TRBJ2-7, with 8 bases matching TRBD2. This TCR derives from a human donor with active COVID-19. The donor label of this sample is uncertain. The sequencing input was peripheral blood. The CDR3 region has the DNA TGTGCCAGCAGTGAAGTACGGGGAGTGGGGACTAGAACCTACGAGCAGTACTTC. Translating it yields CASSEVRGVGTRTYEQYF.